This entry describes one T cell receptor (beta chain). The antigen remains undetermined. This specimen includes other DNA sequences encoding the same CDR3. Trimming took 4 bases from V and 1 from J, leaving 10 bases between them. Germline CDR1 and CDR2: SGHTA and FQGNSA. The CDR3 spans 14 residues. The data derive from a study of shared clonotypes between healthy human individuals. General observations from the study: The study generally estimated greater richness for naive than memory subsets.

Assay execution proceeded at the deep level. TCRdb keeps only in-frame clones here, not all; method: immunoSEQ multiplex PCR. The data show 2 million to 2.5 million clones, approximately 94% seen once. The donors, healthy adults who were HIV-negative, had experienced no recent acute infections or vaccinations. CD4+ cells underwent separation, giving CD45RA+ naive and CD45RA-negative memory subsets. The V and J genes are TRBV7-2 and TRBJ1-1, with D unclear. This receptor was taken from a man aged 18 to 30 in good health. Sequences were obtained from naive CD4+ T cells sorted from blood. Subset: CD45RA+ positively selected. DNA of the CDR3: TGTGCCAGCAGCTCCGAAGGAGGGAACACTGAAGCTTTCTTT. Translation: CASSSEGGNTEAFF.